The 5 T cell receptor beta chains listed next were all sequenced from one sample in a study of T-cell reconstitution after alpha-beta-depleted transplantation in children. Unique molecular identifiers featured in how the TCRbeta library was prepared. TCRdb re-called the PCR reads with MiXCR, one entry per CDR3 protein. The sample contains fewer than 550,000 distinct CDR3 sequences, around 10% of which appear only once. The starting material was PBMCs, mostly from graft donor cells, obtained 180 days after TCRalphabeta/CD19-depleted stem cell transplant. These TCRs come from a female patient between 2 and 15 years old who had a stem cell transplant for aplastic anemia, so the T cells may come from the graft donor.

In this sample, this clonotype turned up many times. The rearrangement joins TRBV29-1 to TRBJ2-5; 10 bases align to TRBD2. Germline V lookup: CDR1 SQVTM, CDR2 ANQGSEA. V lost 4 bases, J lost 7 bases, and 9 bases stayed unmatched. The CDR3 sequence is 14 residues long. CDR3: CSVVWLAGDGTQYF. The CDR3 DNA is TGCAGCGTTGTGTGGCTAGCGGGAGATGGGACCCAGTACTTC.

The chain recombines TRBV24-1 with TRBJ2-2; D is perhaps TRBD2 (6 bases). With 5 bases removed from V and 0 bases from J, the gap between germline ends came to 9 bases. CDR3 length: 15 amino acids. Germline V CDR1 and CDR2: KGHDR, SFDVKD. The CDR3 DNA is TGTGCCACCAGTGCGCGGGACGCGAACACCGGGGAGCTGTTTTTT. Its translation: CATSARDANTGELFF.

This clonotype was counted a few times. This chain uses TRBV7-9 with TRBJ2-7; 10 bases fit TRBD1. The V gene's germline CDR1 is SEHNR and CDR2 FQNEAQ (reference sequence). V lost 5 bases to trimming and J lost 5 bases; unmatched junction nucleotides: 3. The CDR3 runs 13 residues. CDR3 sequence (DNA): TGTGCCAGCAGCGGGACAGGGGAGCACGAGCAGTACTTC. Translating it yields CASSGTGEHEQYF.

This clonotype was seen a handful of times. This rearrangement joins TRBV18 to TRBJ2-7, with 9 bases fitting TRBD1. This CDR3 contains 17 residues. Germline CDR1 reads KGHSH; CDR2 reads LQKENI. V lost 0 bases, J lost 4 bases, and 10 bases stayed unmatched. In DNA, the CDR3 is TGTGCCAGCTCACCACCGGTGGACGGACAGGGGAAGTACGAGCAGTACGTC. This encodes CASSPPVDGQGKYEQYV.

The rearrangement links TRBV19 to TRBJ1-2, with D possibly TRBD1 on 6 matching bases. V was trimmed by 10 bases and J by 5 bases, leaving 20 bases between them. Germline V CDR1 and CDR2: LNHDA, SQIVND (reference sequence). CDR3 length: 14 residues. The CDR3 DNA sequence: TGTGCCACCTCCCCGGACAGAAGCCCGTATGGCTACACCTTC. It codes for CATSPDRSPYGYTF.